This T cell receptor beta chain was observed in a study of identical twins. General study findings and limits: The models systematically underestimated how much out-of-frame TCR alpha was shared in monozygotic twins.

TCRdb reprocessed the 5' RACE reads via MiXCR and lists one record per CDR3 protein. This table has 500,000 to 600,000 distinct CDR3 sequences, 20% to 25% appearing once. As concerns this clonotype: Its target is not known.

This same sample was also taken into another study, of T cells expressing NK-cell markers. That study adds: It was from sorted CD3+CD56+NKG2C+, CD3+CD56+NKG2C- and CD3+CD56-NKG2C+ T cells that TCR beta repertoires came. What remained unclear was the HCMV specificity of expanded NKG2C+ T cell clones.

Sequencing was performed on CD4+ T cells sorted from blood. The clonotype originates from a young woman in good health.

CDR3 loop: CASSSGGPEAFF. CDR3 nucleotide sequence: TGCGCCAGCAGCTCCGGGGGTCCTGAAGCTTTCTTT. The rearrangement joins TRBV5-1 to TRBJ1-1, with D possibly TRBD1 on 5 matching bases. CDR3 length: 12 amino acids. Trimming pared 3 bases from V and 6 bases from J, leaving 9 bases between. Germline V gene data show CDR1 as SGHRS and CDR2 as YFSETQ.